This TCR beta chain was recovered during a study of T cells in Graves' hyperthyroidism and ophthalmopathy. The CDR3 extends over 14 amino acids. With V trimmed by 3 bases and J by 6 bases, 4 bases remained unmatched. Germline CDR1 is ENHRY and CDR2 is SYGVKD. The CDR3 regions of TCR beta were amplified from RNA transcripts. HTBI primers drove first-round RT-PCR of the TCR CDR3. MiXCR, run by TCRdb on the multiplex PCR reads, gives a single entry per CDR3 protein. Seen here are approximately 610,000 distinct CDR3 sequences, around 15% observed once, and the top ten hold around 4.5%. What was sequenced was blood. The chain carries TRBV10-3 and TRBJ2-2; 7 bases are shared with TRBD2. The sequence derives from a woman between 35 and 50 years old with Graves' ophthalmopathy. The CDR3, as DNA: TGTGCCATCAGTGACCCCGGACTAGCCGGGGAGCTGTTTTTT. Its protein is CAISDPGLAGELFF.